A selection of T cell receptor beta chains follows, all from one sample in a study of shared clonotypes between healthy human individuals. Data came from immunoSEQ multiplex PCR; TCRdb stores just in-frame clones and leaves some out. The sample lists roughly 1 million clones, about four fifths occurring once. What was sequenced was memory CD4+ T cells from PBMCs. The receptors come from a man aged 18 to 29 in good health. Some clones in this sample may be carry-over from other donors' samples. Each CDR3 is given with its conserved first and last residue. D genes are given only for firm matches. Only some rows state a clone size, as once, few, many or a class for expanded clones.

>-|TRBV28|TRBJ2-7|-
CASSLWTTGFYEQYF
TGTGCCAGCAGTTTATGGACTACAGGTTTCTACGAGCAGTACTTC
>TRBD2|TRBV4-2|TRBJ2-3|-
CASSQEGLAGVIGTDTQYF
TGTGCCAGCAGCCAAGAAGGTCTAGCGGGAGTTATAGGAACAGATACGCAGTATTTT
>TRBD1|TRBV27|TRBJ2-7|few
CASSSRAQGREQYF
TGTGCCAGCAGTTCGCGGGCACAGGGGCGAGAGCAGTACTTC
>TRBD1|TRBV28|TRBJ1-1|-
CASNGQGPILGAFF
TGTGCCAGCAATGGACAGGGCCCTATCTTGGGGGCTTTCTTT
>-|TRBV7-3|TRBJ1-2|once
CASSNPESGANYGYTF
TGTGCCAGCAGCAACCCTGAATCGGGGGCAAACTATGGCTACACCTTC
>-|TRBV11-2|TRBJ1-5|few
CASSSIPWYQGNQPQHF
TGTGCCAGCAGCTCAATCCCATGGTATCAAGGCAATCAGCCCCAGCATTTT
>-|TRBV6-6|TRBJ1-1|-
CASTDSAYTEAFF
TGTGCCAGCACGGACAGCGCATACACTGAAGCTTTCTTT
>-|TRBV18|TRBJ2-4|few
CASSPGQSTKNIQYF
TGTGCCAGCTCACCAGGACAATCAACCAAAAACATTCAGTACTTC
>-|TRBV4-1|TRBJ2-7|once
CASSQERYSTEQYF
TGCGCCAGCAGCCAAGAACGCTACAGTACCGAGCAGTACTTC
>-|TRBV7-9|TRBJ2-1|-
CASSLGDEYNEQFF
TGTGCCAGCAGCCTGGGGGACGAGTACAATGAGCAGTTCTTC